These 2 T cell receptor beta chains share one sample of origin, sequenced in a study of T cell responses to AZD1222 COVID-19 vaccine. TCRdb's table, derived via immunoSEQ multiplex PCR, lists solely in-frame clones and lacks some. The table shows about 200,000 clones, with 91% occurring only once. The input for sequencing was peripheral blood, taken 28 days after the second AZD1222 dose. The receptors stem from an adult who received the AZD1222 COVID-19 vaccine.

V gene TRBV5-4 combines with J gene TRBJ1-1; possibly TRBD1 for D (5 bases). CDR3 size: 12 residues. Germline CDR1 SGHNT, CDR2 YYREEE (reference sequence). Trimming took off 5 bases at V and 5 bases at J, with 10 bases between the two ends. The CDR3 coding sequence is TGTGCCAGCAGGGGGGTTGGGACTGAAGCTTTCTTT. Protein product: CASRGVGTEAFF.

This clone was observed once. The chain combines TRBV7-9 with TRBJ2-3; 16 bases fit TRBD2. CDR1 and CDR2 from the germline V gene are SEHNR and FQNEAQ (reference sequence). The CDR3 extends over 19 amino acids. Germline trimming cut 4 bases from V and 5 bases from J; bases unmatched to any gene: 12. CDR3 region: CASSWGLAGGHLTGDTQYF. The CDR3 DNA follows: TGTGCCAGCAGCTGGGGACTAGCGGGAGGGCACTTGACTGGAGATACGCAGTATTTT.